These T cell receptor beta chains were read from a single sample in a study of CD8+ T cells in alopecia areata. Clones were sequenced by immunoSEQ multiplex PCR, and TCRdb holds only the in-frame ones, with some missing. The sample lists over 120,000 clones, roughly 54% occurring once. This sample comprised CD8+ T cells sorted from blood, obtained at week 4, from a patient treated with tofacitinib. The receptor source for this set is a human donor with alopecia areata. CDR3s include the opening cysteine and the closing phenylalanine or tryptophan.

V gene: TRBV9; J gene: TRBJ2-5; CDR3 protein: CASSEDRDGETQYF
V gene: TRBV4-3; J gene: TRBJ2-3; CDR3 protein: CASSHIRGGEDTQYF
V gene: TRBV4-1; J gene: TRBJ2-2; CDR3 protein: CASSQRDTLNTGELFF
V gene: TRBV25-1; J gene: TRBJ1-1; CDR3 protein: CASSEQGELATEAFF
V gene: TRBV30; J gene: TRBJ1-6; CDR3 protein: CAWKSGSPLHF
V gene: TRBV30; J gene: TRBJ2-6; CDR3 protein: CAWISSGALSGANVLTF
V gene: TRBV27; J gene: TRBJ2-5; CDR3 protein: CASSYTPRRTSRETQYF
V gene: TRBV7-2; J gene: TRBJ2-2; CDR3 protein: CASSLGTGGPFSLAGELFF
V gene: TRBV5-6; J gene: TRBJ1-2; CDR3 protein: CASSLARRDKDGYTF
V gene: TRBV27; J gene: TRBJ1-5; CDR3 protein: CASSLGQELNQPQHF
V gene: TRBV11-1; J gene: TRBJ1-2; CDR3 protein: CASSLAHNQNYGYTF
V gene: TRBV25-1; J gene: TRBJ1-5; CDR3 protein: CASRTWGGISNQPQHF
V gene: TRBV7-7; J gene: TRBJ2-7; CDR3 protein: CASSLDLGYEQYF
V gene: TRBV23-1; J gene: TRBJ1-2; CDR3 protein: CASSQSGSDYGYTF
V gene: TRBV7-9; J gene: TRBJ2-1; CDR3 protein: CASSFRRDEQFF
V gene: TRBV30; J gene: TRBJ1-5; CDR3 protein: CAWWGRDDQPQHF
V gene: TRBV2; J gene: TRBJ2-3; CDR3 protein: CASSEYGESTDTQYF
V gene: TRBV19; J gene: TRBJ2-1; CDR3 protein: CASSMGGSNEQFF
V gene: TRBV15; J gene: TRBJ2-7; CDR3 protein: CATSSLQDFKQYF
V gene: TRBV14; J gene: TRBJ2-5; CDR3 protein: CASSQVRGETQYF
V gene: TRBV29-1; J gene: TRBJ2-5; CDR3 protein: CSVDLGQTQETQYF
V gene: TRBV4-3; J gene: TRBJ1-2; CDR3 protein: CASSQDGEGGVRGYTF
V gene: TRBV30; J gene: TRBJ1-2; CDR3 protein: CAWRDRAAWGYTF
V gene: TRBV4-3; J gene: TRBJ1-2; CDR3 protein: CASSPSPQGGGYTF
V gene: TRBV4-3; J gene: TRBJ2-7; CDR3 protein: CASSPWTGPYEQYF
V gene: TRBV6-5; J gene: TRBJ1-5; CDR3 protein: CASSSLGEGFNQPQHF
V gene: TRBV15; J gene: TRBJ2-7; CDR3 protein: CATSREEGQGWYEQYF
V gene: TRBV7-9; J gene: TRBJ2-2; CDR3 protein: CASSATGTGELFF
V gene: TRBV27; J gene: TRBJ1-1; CDR3 protein: CASSSPWEQNTEAFF
V gene: TRBV6-5; J gene: TRBJ1-2; CDR3 protein: CASRGQVPYGYTF
V gene: TRBV5-4; J gene: TRBJ2-7; CDR3 protein: CASSLDSSSYEQYF
V gene: TRBV9; J gene: TRBJ2-1; CDR3 protein: CASSVETSGGTNEQFF
V gene: TRBV7-9; J gene: TRBJ2-7; CDR3 protein: CASSLVSSDEQYF
V gene: TRBV10-3; J gene: TRBJ1-5; CDR3 protein: CAISESTGVNQPQHF
V gene: TRBV30; J gene: TRBJ2-3; CDR3 protein: CAWSLVGTGDTQYF
V gene: TRBV25-1; J gene: TRBJ1-1; CDR3 protein: CASSDGQSEAFF
V gene: TRBV11-2; J gene: TRBJ1-2; CDR3 protein: CASSRRSDYYGYTF
V gene: TRBV29-1; J gene: TRBJ2-7; CDR3 protein: CSVSGQGAKYYEQYF
V gene: TRBV7-9; J gene: TRBJ2-5; CDR3 protein: CASSSPWTRGETQYF
V gene: TRBV5-1; J gene: TRBJ1-4; CDR3 protein: CASSSPGEGVEKLFF
V gene: TRBV13; J gene: TRBJ1-6; CDR3 protein: CASSSPGQGDSPLHF